This entry lists 21 T cell receptor beta chains sequenced from one sample in a study of neoadjuvant anti-PD-1 for oral cavity cancer. The assay was immunoSEQ multiplex PCR, and TCRdb's table has in-frame clones only and misses some. Here the sample spans about 72,000 clones, around 80% being singletons. This specimen consisted of PBMCs, obtained before nivolumab (anti-PD-1) treatment. The receptors come from a person aged 35-80 years with oral cavity squamous cell carcinoma.

V and J are TRBV7-9 and TRBJ1-2; no firm D call. The CDR3 has 13 residues. The germline V gene encodes CDR1 SEHNR and CDR2 FQNEAQ (reference sequence). Trimming pared 2 bases from V and 7 bases from J, leaving 11 bases between. The CDR3 is CASSLRQAPGYTF. In nucleotides, the CDR3 is TGTGCCAGCAGCTTACGTCAGGCGCCTGGCTACACCTTC.

The V gene is TRBV6-1, the J gene TRBJ1-3, with unresolved D. This CDR3 has 13 amino acids. V lost 3 bases, J lost 8 bases, and 11 bases lay in between. Germline CDR1 is MNHNS and CDR2 is SASEGT. The CDR3 DNA is TGTGCCAGCAGTGAGGGTTTGGGCCACACCATATATTTT. It codes for CASSEGLGHTIYF.

The chain has TRBV30 and TRBJ1-1; D gene ambiguous. The germline V and J ends were trimmed by 4 bases and 0 bases, with 15 bases remaining between them. The CDR3 covers 15 residues. Germline V gene lookup returns CDR1 GTSNPN and CDR2 SVGIG (reference sequence). The CDR3 bases are TGTGCCTGGACGCGGGCAGGAGACCTGAACACTGAAGCTTTCTTT. Residues: CAWTRAGDLNTEAFF.

V gene TRBV13 combines with J gene TRBJ1-2; 8 bases fit TRBD1. The CDR3 length is 14 residues. V was clipped by 6 bases and J by 3 bases; unmatched bases: 6. In germline, CDR1 is PRHDT, CDR2 FYEKMQ (reference sequence). The CDR3 DNA reads as TGTGCCAGCAGAAAACCGGGACAGGACTATGGCTACACCTTC. Translating gives CASRKPGQDYGYTF.

The chain links TRBV28 to TRBJ2-4; D is ambiguous. Per the germline V gene, CDR1 is MDHEN and CDR2 is SYDVKM. The CDR3 spans 12 residues. Trimming shortened V by 6 bases and J by 9 bases, and 12 bases separated the two germline ends. The CDR3: CASSSGVSIQYF. For the CDR3, the DNA is TGTGCCAGCAGCTCTGGTGTGAGCATTCAGTACTTC.

The chain joins TRBV27 to TRBJ2-7, with TRBD2 matching over 7 bases. The CDR3 has 14 amino acids. J lost 3 bases, V lost 7 bases, and 9 bases had no gene match. Germline loops: CDR1 MNHEY, CDR2 SMNVEV (reference sequence). The CDR3 DNA reads TGTGCCAGCACCTCTAGCGGCGAGGTCTACGAGCAGTACTTC. It yields the protein CASTSSGEVYEQYF.

The chain couples TRBV7-6 to TRBJ1-4, with D perhaps matching TRBD1 (5 bases). Germline values: CDR1 SGHVS, CDR2 FNYEAQ. The germline V and J ends were trimmed by 3 bases and 3 bases, with 8 bases remaining between them. This CDR3 region has 14 residues. The CDR3 loop is CASSFSGANEKLFF. The CDR3 region has the DNA TGTGCCAGCAGCTTTTCGGGGGCTAATGAAAAACTGTTTTTT.

This chain uses TRBV27 with TRBJ2-4; TRBD2 matches at 9 bases. V shed 8 bases and J 14 bases; nucleotides not matched to a gene: 10. Per germline, CDR1 MNHEY and CDR2 SMNVEV (reference sequence). The CDR3 covers 12 residues. CDR3 nucleotide sequence: TGTGCCAGCCGGACGAGCGGGAGGCCGGAGTACTTC. Translation: CASRTSGRPEYF.

With regard to this clone: One end of the junction fails to match germline, which may point to a read error. The CDR3 sequence is CAWSLQGEEFF. The CDR3 DNA follows: TGTGCCTGGAGTTTACAGGGTGAGGAGTTCTTC. The rearrangement links TRBV30 to TRBJ2-1; TRBD1 might be the D (6 bases). CDR3 length: 11 residues. CDR1 is GTSNPN, CDR2 SVGIG, per germline (reference sequence).

The chain joins TRBV2 to TRBJ2-3, with a weak D call TRBD1 (6 bases). Germline CDR1 SNHLY, CDR2 FYNNEI. CDR3 length equals 18 residues. Trimming removed 0 bases at V and 1 base at J, with 17 bases between. The CDR3 region is CASSEALLDRDRTDTQYF. CDR3 nucleotides: TGTGCCAGCAGTGAAGCGCTTCTGGACAGAGATCGCACAGATACGCAGTATTTT. Looking up the rest from reference TRBV2 and TRBJ2-3 gives the full variable domain: EPEVTQTPSHQVTQMGQEVILRCVPISNHLYFYWYRQILGQKVEFLVSFYNNEISEKSEIFDDQFSVERPDGSNFTLKIRSTKLEDSAMYFCASSEALLDRDRTDTQYFGPGTRLTVL.

J is TRBJ2-1 and V is TRBV5-1; no clear D gene. The V gene lost 0 bases and the J gene lost 0 bases, with 13 bases spanning the gap. This CDR3 has 17 residues. Germline assignment: CDR1 SGHRS and CDR2 YFSETQ. CDR3 loop: CASSLGAGQSSYNEQFF. CDR3 DNA: TGCGCCAGCAGCTTGGGGGCCGGCCAGAGCTCCTACAATGAGCAGTTCTTC.

CDR3 nucleotides: TGTGCCAGCAGTGAACAATTATCGGAGACTGAAGCTTTCTTT. Amino acids: CASSEQLSETEAFF. The chain uses TRBV6-1 and TRBJ1-1; D call uncertain. The V gene lost 2 bases and the J gene lost 5 bases, with 12 bases spanning the gap. Germline-derived CDR1 and CDR2 are MNHNS and SASEGT. CDR3 length equals 14 residues.

The chain is built from TRBV6-1 and TRBJ1-5, with no clear D. Germline values: CDR1 MNHNS, CDR2 SASEGT. The CDR3 consists of 17 residues. Deletions cut 0 bases from V and 3 bases from J, with 15 bases between. The CDR3 reads CASSEARRTDLNQPQHF. The CDR3 bases are TGTGCCAGCAGTGAAGCGCGGAGGACGGACCTCAATCAGCCCCAGCATTTT.

This clone was seen only once. The chain has TRBV2 and TRBJ1-1; D gene uncertain. V shed 4 bases and J shed 1 base, with 7 bases lying between them. Germline V gene lookup returns CDR1 SNHLY and CDR2 FYNNEI. The CDR3 is 13 amino acids. The CDR3 bases are TGTGCCAGCAGTGTCCTAGAGAACACTGAAGCTTTCTTT. This sequence encodes CASSVLENTEAFF.

The V call is TRBV11-2, the J call TRBJ2-3, with 8 bases aligning to TRBD2. The CDR3 totals 16 residues. V trimming: 1 base; J trimming: 2 bases; junction bases outside the gene matches: 5. Germline V gene lookup returns CDR1 SGHAT and CDR2 FQNNGV. CDR3 sequence: CASSLGTSGYTDTQYF. The CDR3 DNA reads as TGTGCCAGCAGCTTAGGTACTAGCGGATACACAGATACGCAGTATTTT.

The DNA for the CDR3 is TGTGCCACCAGCAGAAGGGCGACTTGGACTGAAGCTTTCTTT. Amino acid sequence: CATSRRATWTEAFF. This chain uses TRBV15 with TRBJ1-1, with no clear D. CDR3 length: 14 amino acids. The V gene lost 2 bases and the J gene lost 5 bases, with 12 bases spanning the gap. The germline CDR1 and CDR2 sequences are LNHNV and YYDKDF (reference sequence).

This clone was recorded once. The chain carries TRBV10-3 and TRBJ2-5; no firm D call. CDR3 size: 16 residues. V was shortened by 3 bases and J by 5 bases, with 19 bases between the two germline ends. Germline V CDR1 and CDR2: ENHRY, SYGVKD. The CDR3 DNA is TGTGCCATCAGTGAAAGGTCGGCCGGATTCGCGGAGACCCAGTACTTC. The encoded protein is CAISERSAGFAETQYF.

The CDR3 loop reads CASSLTFGGQGSSYEQYF. CDR3 nucleotides: TGTGCCAGCAGTCTGACCTTTGGGGGACAGGGGTCCTCCTACGAGCAGTACTTC. V and J are TRBV2 and TRBJ2-7; 10 bases align to TRBD1. Trimming cost V 5 bases and J 0 bases; bases outside gene matches: 13. CDR3 size: 18 residues. Germline V gene lookup returns CDR1 SNHLY and CDR2 FYNNEI.

This chain uses TRBV4-2 with TRBJ2-2; D not resolved. This CDR3 comprises 13 residues. Trimming took 0 bases from V and 5 from J, leaving 4 bases between them. Germline V gene sequence: CDR1 LGHNA, CDR2 YNFKEQ. Written as DNA, the CDR3 is TGTGCCAGCAGCCAAGAGCGGACCGGGGAGCTGTTTTTT. Its translation is CASSQERTGELFF.

The chain links TRBV28 to TRBJ1-5; D not certain. The CDR3 covers 17 residues. Germline V gives CDR1 MDHEN, CDR2 SYDVKM. The ends were cut back, 3 bases at V and 0 bases at J, with 15 bases in the middle. CDR3 in amino acids: CASSFFSLRYSNQPQHF. The CDR3 nucleotides read TGTGCCAGCAGTTTTTTCTCGTTACGGTATAGCAATCAGCCCCAGCATTTT.

The count of this clone is one. The chain combines TRBV5-1 with TRBJ2-1; 8 bases are a match to TRBD1. Germline assignment: CDR1 SGHRS and CDR2 YFSETQ. The CDR3 totals 15 residues. The V gene end was trimmed by 0 bases and the J gene end by 5 bases; junction bases not matched to a gene: 4. The CDR3: CASSLVGTGNNEQFF. Written as DNA, the CDR3 is TGCGCCAGCAGCTTGGTTGGGACAGGCAACAATGAGCAGTTCTTC.